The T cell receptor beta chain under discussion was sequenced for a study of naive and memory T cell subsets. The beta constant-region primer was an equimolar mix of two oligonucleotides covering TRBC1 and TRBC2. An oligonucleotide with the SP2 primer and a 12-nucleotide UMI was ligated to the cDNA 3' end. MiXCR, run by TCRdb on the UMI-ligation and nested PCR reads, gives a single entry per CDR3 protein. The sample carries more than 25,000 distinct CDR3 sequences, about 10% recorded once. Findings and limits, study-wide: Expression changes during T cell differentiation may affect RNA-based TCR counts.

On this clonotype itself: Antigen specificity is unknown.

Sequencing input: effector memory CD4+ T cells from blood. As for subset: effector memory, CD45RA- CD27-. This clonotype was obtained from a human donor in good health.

The CDR3 sequence is CASANSGSRAEAFF. CDR3 coding DNA: TGTGCCTCTGCCAATAGTGGGTCAAGGGCTGAAGCTTTCTTT. The V gene is TRBV24-1, the J gene TRBJ1-1; D unclear. V dropped 12 bases and J dropped 6 bases, with 22 bases sitting between them. There are 14 residues in the CDR3. Germline CDR1 is KGHDR and CDR2 is SFDVKD.